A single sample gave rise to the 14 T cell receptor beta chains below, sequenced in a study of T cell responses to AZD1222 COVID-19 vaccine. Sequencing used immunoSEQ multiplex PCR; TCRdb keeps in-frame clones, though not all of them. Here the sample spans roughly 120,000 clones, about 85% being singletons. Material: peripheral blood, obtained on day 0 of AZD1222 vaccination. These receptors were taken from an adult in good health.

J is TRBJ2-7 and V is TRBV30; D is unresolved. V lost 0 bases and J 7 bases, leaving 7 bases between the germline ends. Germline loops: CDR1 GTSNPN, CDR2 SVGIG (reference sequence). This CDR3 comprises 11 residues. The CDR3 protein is CAWSVLREQYF. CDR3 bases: TGTGCCTGGAGTGTACTCCGAGAGCAGTACTTC.

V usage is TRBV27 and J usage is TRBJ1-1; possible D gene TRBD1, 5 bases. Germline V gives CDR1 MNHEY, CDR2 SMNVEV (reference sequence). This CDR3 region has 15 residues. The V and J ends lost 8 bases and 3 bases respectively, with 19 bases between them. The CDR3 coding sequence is TGTGCCAGCCCGCGACCCCGTCGGGGGGACACTGAAGCTTTCTTT. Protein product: CASPRPRRGDTEAFF.

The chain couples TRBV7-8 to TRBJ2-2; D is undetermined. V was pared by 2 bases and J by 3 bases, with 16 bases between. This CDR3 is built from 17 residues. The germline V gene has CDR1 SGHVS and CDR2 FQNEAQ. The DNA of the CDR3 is TGTGCCAGCAGCTTATTGTCGGCGGCAGGATACACCGGGGAGCTGTTTTTT. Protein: CASSLLSAAGYTGELFF.

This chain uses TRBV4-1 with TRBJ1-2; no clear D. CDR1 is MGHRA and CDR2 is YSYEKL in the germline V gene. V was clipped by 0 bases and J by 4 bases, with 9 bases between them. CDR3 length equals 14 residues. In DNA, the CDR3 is TGCGCCAGCAGCCAAGAAGAGAGGATCTATGGCTACACCTTC. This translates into CASSQEERIYGYTF.

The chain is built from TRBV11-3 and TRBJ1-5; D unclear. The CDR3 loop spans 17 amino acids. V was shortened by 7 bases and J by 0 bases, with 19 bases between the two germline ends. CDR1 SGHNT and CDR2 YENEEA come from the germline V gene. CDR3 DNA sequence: TGTGCCAGCACGGCCCACCTCCCAAATTATAGCAATCAGCCCCAGCATTTT. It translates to CASTAHLPNYSNQPQHF.

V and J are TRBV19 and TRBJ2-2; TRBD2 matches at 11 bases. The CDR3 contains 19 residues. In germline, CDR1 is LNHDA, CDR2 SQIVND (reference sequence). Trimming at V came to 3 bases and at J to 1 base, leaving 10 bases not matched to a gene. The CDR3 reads CASSIVGLAGGLNTGELFF. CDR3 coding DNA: TGTGCCAGTAGTATCGTAGGCCTAGCGGGGGGCTTGAACACCGGGGAGCTGTTTTTT.

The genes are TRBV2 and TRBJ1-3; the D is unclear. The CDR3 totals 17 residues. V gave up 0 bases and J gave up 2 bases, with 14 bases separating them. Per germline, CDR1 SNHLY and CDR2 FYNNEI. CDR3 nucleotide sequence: TGTGCCAGCAGTGAAGCTGGAGCTATAGGGCCTGGAAACACCATATATTTT. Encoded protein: CASSEAGAIGPGNTIYF.

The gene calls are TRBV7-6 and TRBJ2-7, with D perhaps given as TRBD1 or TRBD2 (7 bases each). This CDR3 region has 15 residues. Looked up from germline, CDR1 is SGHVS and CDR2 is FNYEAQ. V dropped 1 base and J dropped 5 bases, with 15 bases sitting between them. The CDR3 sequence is CASSLGGGGGHEQYF. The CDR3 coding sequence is TGTGCCAGCAGCTTAGGCGGGGGAGGGGGCCACGAGCAGTACTTC.

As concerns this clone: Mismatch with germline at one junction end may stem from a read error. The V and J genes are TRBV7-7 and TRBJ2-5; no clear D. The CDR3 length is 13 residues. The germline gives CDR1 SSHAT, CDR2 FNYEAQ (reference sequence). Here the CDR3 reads CASSHQLKETQYF. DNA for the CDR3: TGTGCTAGCAGCCATCAGCTTAAAGAGACCCAGTACTTC. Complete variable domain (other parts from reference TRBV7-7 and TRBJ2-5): GAGVSQSPRYKVTKRGQDVTLRCDPISSHATLYWYQQALGQGPEFLTYFNYEAQPDKSGLPSDRFSAERPEGSISTLTIQRTEQRDSAMYRCASSHQLKETQYFGPGTRLLVL.

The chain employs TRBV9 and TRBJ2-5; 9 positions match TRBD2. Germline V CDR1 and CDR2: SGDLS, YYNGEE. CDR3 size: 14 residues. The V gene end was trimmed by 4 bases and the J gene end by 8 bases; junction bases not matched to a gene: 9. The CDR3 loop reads CASSPGTSSPTQYF. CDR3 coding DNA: TGTGCCAGCAGCCCCGGGACTAGCAGCCCCACCCAGTACTTC.

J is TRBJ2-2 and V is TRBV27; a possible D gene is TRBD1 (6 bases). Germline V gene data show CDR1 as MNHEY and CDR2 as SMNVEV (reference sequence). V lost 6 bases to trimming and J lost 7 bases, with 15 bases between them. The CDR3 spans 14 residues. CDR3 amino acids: CASRLTGLGGELFF. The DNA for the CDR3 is TGTGCCAGCAGGCTCACAGGGTTGGGCGGGGAGCTGTTTTTT.

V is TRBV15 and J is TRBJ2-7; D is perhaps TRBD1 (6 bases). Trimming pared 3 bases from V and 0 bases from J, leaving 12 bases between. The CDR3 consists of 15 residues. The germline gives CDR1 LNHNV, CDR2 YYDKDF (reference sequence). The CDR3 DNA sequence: TGTGCCACCAGCAGCCCCGGGACAACCTCCTACGAGCAGTACTTC. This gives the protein CATSSPGTTSYEQYF. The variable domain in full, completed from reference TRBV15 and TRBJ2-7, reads DAMVIQNPRYQVTQFGKPVTLSCSQTLNHNVMYWYQQKSSQAPKLLFHYYDKDFNNEADTPDNFQSRRPNTSFCFLDIRSPGLGDTAMYLCATSSPGTTSYEQYFGPGTRLTVT.

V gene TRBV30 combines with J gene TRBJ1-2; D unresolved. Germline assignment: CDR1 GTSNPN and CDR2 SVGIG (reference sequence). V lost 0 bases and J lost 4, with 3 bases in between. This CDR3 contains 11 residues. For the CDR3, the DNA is TGTGCCTGGAGTGTCAGCTATGGCTACACCTTC. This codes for CAWSVSYGYTF.

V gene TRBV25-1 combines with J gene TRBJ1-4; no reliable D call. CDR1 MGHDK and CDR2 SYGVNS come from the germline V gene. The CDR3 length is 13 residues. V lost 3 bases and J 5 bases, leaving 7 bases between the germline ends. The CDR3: CASSDSSNEKLFF. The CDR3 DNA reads TGTGCCAGCAGTGACAGTTCAAATGAAAAACTGTTTTTT.